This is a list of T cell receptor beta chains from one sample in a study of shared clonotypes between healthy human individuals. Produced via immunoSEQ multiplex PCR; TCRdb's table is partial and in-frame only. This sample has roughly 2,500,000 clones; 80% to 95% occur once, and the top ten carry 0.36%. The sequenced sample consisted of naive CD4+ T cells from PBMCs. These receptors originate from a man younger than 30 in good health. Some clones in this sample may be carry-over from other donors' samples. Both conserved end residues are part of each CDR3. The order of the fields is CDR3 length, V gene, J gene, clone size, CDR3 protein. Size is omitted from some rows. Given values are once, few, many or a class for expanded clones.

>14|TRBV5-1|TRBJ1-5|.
CARGTGGSNQPQHF
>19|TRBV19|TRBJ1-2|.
CASSPKVSGQGARLDGYTF
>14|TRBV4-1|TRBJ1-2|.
CASSQDQGLGGYTF
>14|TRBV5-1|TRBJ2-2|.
CASSLRTGSGELFF
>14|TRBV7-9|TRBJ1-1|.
CASSQTGVQLEAFF
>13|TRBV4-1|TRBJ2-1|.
CASSPIPGVKQFF
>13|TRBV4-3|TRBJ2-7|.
CASSQDGGPPQYF
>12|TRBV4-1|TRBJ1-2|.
CASSHLAGGYTF
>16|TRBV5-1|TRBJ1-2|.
CASNPGGPLVNYGYTF
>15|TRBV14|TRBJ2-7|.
CASSRGGSNSYEQYF
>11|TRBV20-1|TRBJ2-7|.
CSAEQGDEQYF
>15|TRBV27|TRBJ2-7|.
CASSLIRGSPCEQYF
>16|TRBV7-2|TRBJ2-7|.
CASSLALGVGTYEQYF
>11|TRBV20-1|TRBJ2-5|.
CSAPREQTQYF
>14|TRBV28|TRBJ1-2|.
CASSPRDRVYGYTF
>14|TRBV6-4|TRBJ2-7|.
CASSDEGPIYEQYF
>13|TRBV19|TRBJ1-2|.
CASSITLKDGYTF
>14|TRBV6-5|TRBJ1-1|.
CASSYSLGNTEAFF
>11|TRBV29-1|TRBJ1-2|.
CSVDIWGGYTF
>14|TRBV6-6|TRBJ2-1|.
CASSYSRAAGEQFF
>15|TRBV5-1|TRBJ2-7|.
CASSLQGARIYEQYF
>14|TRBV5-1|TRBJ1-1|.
CASSSRTDLTEAFF
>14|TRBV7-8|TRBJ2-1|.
CASRPASGDNEQFF
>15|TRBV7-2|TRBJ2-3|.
CASSDGTAFLDTQYF
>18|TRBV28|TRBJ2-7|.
CASSPGTSGTRIIYEQYF
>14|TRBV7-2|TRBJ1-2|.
CASSTRTGDGGYTF
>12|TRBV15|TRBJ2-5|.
CATSRDGETQYF
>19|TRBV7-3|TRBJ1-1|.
CASSLMGILAGTEDTEAFF
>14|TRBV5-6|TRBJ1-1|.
CASSLVRGQGEAFF
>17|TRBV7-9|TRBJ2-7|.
CASSLYPGTSNLYEQYF
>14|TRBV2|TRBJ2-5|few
CASRKTSGQETQYF
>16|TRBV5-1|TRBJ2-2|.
CASSHAGRTNTGELFF
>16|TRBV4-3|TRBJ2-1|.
CASSPSSSRVWNEQFF
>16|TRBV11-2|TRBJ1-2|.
CASSLALYRAVYGYTF
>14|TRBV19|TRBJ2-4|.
CASGSQAFKNIQYF
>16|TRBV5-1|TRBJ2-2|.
CASSLEGLASTGELFF
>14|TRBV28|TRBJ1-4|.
CASSLGAAQEKLFF
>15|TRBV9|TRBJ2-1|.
CASSVDRSSYNEQFF
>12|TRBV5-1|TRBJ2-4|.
CASSLGQGGQYF
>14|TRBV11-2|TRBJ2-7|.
CASSRDRGPYEQYF
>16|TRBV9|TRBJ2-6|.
CASSETTGAGANVLTF
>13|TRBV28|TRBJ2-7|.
CASQSGQLGEQYF
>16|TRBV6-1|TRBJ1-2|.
CASSERGPLGYYGYTF
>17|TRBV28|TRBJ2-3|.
CASLTKETRESTDTQYF
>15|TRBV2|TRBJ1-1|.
CASLKRGVAHTEAFF
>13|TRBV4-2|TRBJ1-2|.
CASSQVVTGGYTF
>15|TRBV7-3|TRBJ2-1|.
CASSLETGGWNEQFF
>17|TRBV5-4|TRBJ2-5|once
CASSLATGSSSRETQYF
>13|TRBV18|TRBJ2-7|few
CASSPPSSYEQYF
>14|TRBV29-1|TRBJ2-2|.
CSAAGGGHTGELFF
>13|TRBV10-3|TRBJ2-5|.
CAIGPGAGETQYF
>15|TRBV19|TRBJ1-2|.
CASSIASPGSYGYTF
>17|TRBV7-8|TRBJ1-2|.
CASSLEGWGRGDYGYTF
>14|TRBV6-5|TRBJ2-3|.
CASSRGRGTDTQYF
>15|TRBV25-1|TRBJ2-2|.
CASRTPGQGTGELFF
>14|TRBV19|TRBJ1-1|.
CASSIGASGTEAFF
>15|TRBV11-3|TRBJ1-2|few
CASILGEGGNYGYTF
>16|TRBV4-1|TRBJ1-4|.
CASSQPQTGTNEKLFF